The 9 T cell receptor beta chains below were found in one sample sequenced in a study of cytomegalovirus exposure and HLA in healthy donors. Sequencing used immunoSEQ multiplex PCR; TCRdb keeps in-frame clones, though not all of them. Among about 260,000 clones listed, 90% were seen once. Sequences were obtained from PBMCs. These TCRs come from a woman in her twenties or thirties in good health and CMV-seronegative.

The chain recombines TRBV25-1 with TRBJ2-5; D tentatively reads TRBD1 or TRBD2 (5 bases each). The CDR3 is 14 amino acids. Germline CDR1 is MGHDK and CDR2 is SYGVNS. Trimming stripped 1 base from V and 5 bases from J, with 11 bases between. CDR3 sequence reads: CASSELGERETQYF. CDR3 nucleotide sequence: TGTGCCAGCAGTGAATTGGGGGAGCGGGAGACCCAGTACTTC.

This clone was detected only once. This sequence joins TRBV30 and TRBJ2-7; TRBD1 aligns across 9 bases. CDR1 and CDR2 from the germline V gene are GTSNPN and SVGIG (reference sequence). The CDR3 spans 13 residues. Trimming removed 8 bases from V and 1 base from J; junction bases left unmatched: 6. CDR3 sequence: CAIQGALSYEQYF. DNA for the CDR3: TGTGCCATACAGGGGGCGTTGTCCTACGAGCAGTACTTC.

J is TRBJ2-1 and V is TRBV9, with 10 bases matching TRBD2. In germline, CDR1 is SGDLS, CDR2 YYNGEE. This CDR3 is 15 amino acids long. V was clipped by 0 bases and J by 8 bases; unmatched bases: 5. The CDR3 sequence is CASSVVSSGRDEQFF. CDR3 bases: TGTGCCAGCAGCGTAGTTTCGAGCGGGAGGGATGAGCAGTTCTTC. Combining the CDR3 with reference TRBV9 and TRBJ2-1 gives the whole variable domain DSGVTQTPKHLITATGQRVTLRCSPRSGDLSVYWYQQSLDQGLQFLIQYYNGEERAKGNILERFSAQQFPDLHSELNLSSLELGDSALYFCASSVVSSGRDEQFFGPGTRLTVL.

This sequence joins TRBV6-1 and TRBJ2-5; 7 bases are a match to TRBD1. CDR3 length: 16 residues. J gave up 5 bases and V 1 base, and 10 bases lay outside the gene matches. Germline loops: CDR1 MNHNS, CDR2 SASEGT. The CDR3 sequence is CASSEGKGAIDETQYF. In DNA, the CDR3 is TGTGCCAGCAGTGAAGGAAAGGGGGCGATTGACGAGACCCAGTACTTC.

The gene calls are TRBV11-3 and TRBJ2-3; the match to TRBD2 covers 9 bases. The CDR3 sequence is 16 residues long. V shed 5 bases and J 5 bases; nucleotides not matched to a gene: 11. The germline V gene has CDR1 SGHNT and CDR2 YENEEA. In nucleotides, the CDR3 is TGTGCCAGCAGCGGTGTAGCGGGAGTAGGTGGAGATACGCAGTATTTT. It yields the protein CASSGVAGVGGDTQYF.

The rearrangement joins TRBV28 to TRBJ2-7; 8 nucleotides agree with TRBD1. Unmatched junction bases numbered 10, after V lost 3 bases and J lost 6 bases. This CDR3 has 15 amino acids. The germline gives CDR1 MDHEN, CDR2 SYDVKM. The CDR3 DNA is TGTGCCAGCAGTTTTGCCCGACAGGGGATCTCCGAGCAGTACTTC. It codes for CASSFARQGISEQYF.

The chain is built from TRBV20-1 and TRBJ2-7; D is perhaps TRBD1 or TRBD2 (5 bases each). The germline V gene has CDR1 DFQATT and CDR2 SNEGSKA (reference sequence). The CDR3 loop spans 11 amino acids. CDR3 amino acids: CSAGTRYEQYF. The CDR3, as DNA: TGCAGCGCCGGGACCCGCTACGAGCAGTACTTC.

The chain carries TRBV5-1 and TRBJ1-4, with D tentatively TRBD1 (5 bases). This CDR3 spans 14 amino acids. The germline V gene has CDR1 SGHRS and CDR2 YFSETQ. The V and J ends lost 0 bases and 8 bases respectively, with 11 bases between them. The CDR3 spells CASSLGTRGEKLFF. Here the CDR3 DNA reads TGCGCCAGCAGCTTGGGGACCCGGGGGGAAAAACTGTTTTTT.

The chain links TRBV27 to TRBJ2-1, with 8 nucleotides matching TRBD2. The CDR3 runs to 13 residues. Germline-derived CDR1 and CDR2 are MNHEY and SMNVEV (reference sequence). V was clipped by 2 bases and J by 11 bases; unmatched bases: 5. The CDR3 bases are TGTGCCAGCAGTTTAGCGGGGGGTGGTAAGCAGTTCTTC. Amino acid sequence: CASSLAGGGKQFF.